This TCR beta chain was profiled in a study of T cell changes during pregnancy in multiple sclerosis. Only in-frame clones appear in the TCRdb table, and some are missing; sequencing was by immunoSEQ multiplex PCR. The data contain about 36,000 clones, around 90% of them seen just once; the ten biggest clones take up roughly 0.6%. Germline V lookup: CDR1 SEHNR, CDR2 FQNEAQ (reference sequence). This CDR3 is 14 amino acids long. Between the trimmed V and J ends, which lost 1 base and 6 bases, there was a span of 11 bases. The genes are TRBV7-9 and TRBJ2-3; the D gene is possibly TRBD1 (5 bases). Sequenced material: CD4+ T cells from peripheral blood mononuclear cells, taken in the first trimester of pregnancy. This sequence was found in a female donor with multiple sclerosis, enrolled in a pregnancy study. The CDR3 nucleotides are TGTGCCAGCAGCTTAGGGGGCCTTTGGGATACGCAGTATTTT. Translated: CASSLGGLWDTQYF.